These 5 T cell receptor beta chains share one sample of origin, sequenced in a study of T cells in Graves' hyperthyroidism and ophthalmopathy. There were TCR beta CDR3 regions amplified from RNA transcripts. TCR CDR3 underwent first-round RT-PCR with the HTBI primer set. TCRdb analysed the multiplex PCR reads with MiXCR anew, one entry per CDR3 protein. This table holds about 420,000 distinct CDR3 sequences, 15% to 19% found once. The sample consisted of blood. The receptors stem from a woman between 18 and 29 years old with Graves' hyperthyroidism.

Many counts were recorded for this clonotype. CDR3 bases: TGTGCCAGCAGCCAACTTGGGGCCCTCACAGATACGCAGTATTTT. Translating gives CASSQLGALTDTQYF. V usage is TRBV3-1 and J usage is TRBJ2-3, with D possibly being TRBD1 (5 bases). Germline V gives CDR1 LGHDT, CDR2 YNNKEL (reference sequence). V lost 2 bases and J 2 bases, leaving 11 bases between the germline ends. The CDR3 loop spans 15 amino acids.

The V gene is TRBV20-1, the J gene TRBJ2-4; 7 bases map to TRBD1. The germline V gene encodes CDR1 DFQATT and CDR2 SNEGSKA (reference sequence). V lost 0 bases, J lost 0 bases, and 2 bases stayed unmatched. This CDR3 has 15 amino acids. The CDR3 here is CSARETGLAKNIQYF. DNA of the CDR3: TGCAGTGCTAGAGAGACAGGGCTAGCCAAAAACATTCAGTACTTC.

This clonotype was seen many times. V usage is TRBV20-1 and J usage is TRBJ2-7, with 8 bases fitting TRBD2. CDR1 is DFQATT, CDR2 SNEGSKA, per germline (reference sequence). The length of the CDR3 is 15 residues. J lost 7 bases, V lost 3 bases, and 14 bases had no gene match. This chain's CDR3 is CSASALSGSSREQYF. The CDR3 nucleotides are TGCAGTGCTAGTGCATTAAGCGGGAGTTCAAGGGAGCAGTACTTC.

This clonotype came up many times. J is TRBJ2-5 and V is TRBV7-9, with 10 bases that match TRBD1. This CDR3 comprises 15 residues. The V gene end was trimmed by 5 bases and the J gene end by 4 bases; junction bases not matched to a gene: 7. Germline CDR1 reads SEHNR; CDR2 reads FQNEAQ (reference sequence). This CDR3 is CASSDRDRGGETQYF. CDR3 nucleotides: TGTGCCAGCAGCGACCGGGACAGGGGAGGAGAGACCCAGTACTTC.

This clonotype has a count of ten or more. CDR3 in amino acids: CASSERWQSYNQPQHF. The CDR3 bases are TGTGCCAGCAGTGAAAGATGGCAGTCTTATAATCAGCCCCAGCATTTT. This chain links TRBV6-1 with TRBJ1-5; D unclear. Germline V gene data show CDR1 as MNHNS and CDR2 as SASEGT. Trimming took off 2 bases at V and 4 bases at J, with 15 bases between the two ends. This CDR3 is 16 amino acids long.